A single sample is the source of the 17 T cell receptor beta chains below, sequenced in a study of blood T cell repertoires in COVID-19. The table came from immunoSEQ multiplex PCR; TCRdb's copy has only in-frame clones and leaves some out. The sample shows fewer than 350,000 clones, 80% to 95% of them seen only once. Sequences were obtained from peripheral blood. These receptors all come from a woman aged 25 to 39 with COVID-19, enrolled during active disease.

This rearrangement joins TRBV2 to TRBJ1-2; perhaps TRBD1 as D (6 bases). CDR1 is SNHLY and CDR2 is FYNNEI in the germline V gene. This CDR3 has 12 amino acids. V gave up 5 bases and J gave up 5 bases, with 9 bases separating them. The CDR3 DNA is TGTGCCAGCAGTTACGGGACATATGGCTACACCTTC. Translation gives CASSYGTYGYTF. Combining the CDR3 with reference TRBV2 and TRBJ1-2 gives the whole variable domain EPEVTQTPSHQVTQMGQEVILRCVPISNHLYFYWYRQILGQKVEFLVSFYNNEISEKSEIFDDQFSVERPDGSNFTLKIRSTKLEDSAMYFCASSYGTYGYTFGSGTRLTVV.

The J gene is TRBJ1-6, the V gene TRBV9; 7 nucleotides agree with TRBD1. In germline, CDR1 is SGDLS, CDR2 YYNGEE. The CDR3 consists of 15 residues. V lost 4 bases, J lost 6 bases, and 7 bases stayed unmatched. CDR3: CASSHPGQLNSPLHF. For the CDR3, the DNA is TGTGCCAGCAGCCATCCGGGACAGCTTAATTCACCCCTCCACTTT. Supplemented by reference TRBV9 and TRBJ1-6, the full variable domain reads DSGVTQTPKHLITATGQRVTLRCSPRSGDLSVYWYQQSLDQGLQFLIQYYNGEERAKGNILERFSAQQFPDLHSELNLSSLELGDSALYFCASSHPGQLNSPLHFGNGTRLTVT.

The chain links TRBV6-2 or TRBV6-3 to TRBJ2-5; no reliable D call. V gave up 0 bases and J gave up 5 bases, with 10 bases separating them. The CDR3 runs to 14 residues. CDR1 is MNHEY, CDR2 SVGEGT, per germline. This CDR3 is CASSYSALRETQYF. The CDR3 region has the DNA TGTGCCAGCAGTTACTCAGCCCTGAGGGAGACCCAGTACTTC.

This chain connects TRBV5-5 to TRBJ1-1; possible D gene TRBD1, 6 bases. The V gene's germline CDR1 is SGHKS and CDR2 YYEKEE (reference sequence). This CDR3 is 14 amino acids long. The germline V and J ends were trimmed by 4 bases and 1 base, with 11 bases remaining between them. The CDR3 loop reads CASSPRTANTEAFF. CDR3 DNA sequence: TGTGCCAGCAGCCCTCGGACAGCGAACACTGAAGCTTTCTTT. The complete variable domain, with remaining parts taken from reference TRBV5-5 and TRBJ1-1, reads DAGVTQSPTHLIKTRGQQVTLRCSPISGHKSVSWYQQVLGQGPQFIFQYYEKEERGRGNFPDRFSARQFPNYSSELNVNALLLGDSALYLCASSPRTANTEAFFGQGTRLTVV.

CDR3 protein: CAISEALNYGYTF. The CDR3 nucleotides read TGTGCCATCAGTGAAGCCCTTAACTATGGCTACACCTTC. The gene calls are TRBV10-3 and TRBJ1-2; D is undetermined. Germline CDR1 and CDR2: ENHRY and SYGVKD. This CDR3 has 13 amino acids. V was trimmed by 3 bases and J by 1 base, leaving 6 bases between them.

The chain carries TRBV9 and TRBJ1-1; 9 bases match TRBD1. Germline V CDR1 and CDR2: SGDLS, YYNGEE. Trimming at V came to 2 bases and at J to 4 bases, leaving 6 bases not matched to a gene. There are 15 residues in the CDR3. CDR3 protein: CASSVVQGASTEAFF. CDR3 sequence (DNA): TGTGCCAGCAGCGTTGTACAGGGGGCGAGCACTGAAGCTTTCTTT.

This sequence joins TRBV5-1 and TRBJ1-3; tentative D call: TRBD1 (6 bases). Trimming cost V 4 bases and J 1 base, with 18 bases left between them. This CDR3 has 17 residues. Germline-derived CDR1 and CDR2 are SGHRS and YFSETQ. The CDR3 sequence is CASSRDGTRLSGNTIYF. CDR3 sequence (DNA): TGCGCCAGCAGCCGTGACGGGACACGATTATCTGGAAACACCATATATTTT.

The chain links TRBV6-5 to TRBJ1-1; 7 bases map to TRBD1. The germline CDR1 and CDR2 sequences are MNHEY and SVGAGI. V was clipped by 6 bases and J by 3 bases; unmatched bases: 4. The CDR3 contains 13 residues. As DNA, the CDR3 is TGTGCCAGCAGCTTGACAGGGTACACTGAAGCTTTCTTT. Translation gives CASSLTGYTEAFF.

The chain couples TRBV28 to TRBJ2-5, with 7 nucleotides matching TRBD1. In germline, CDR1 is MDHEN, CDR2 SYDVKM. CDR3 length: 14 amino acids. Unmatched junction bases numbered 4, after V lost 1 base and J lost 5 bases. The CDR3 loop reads CASSLYRGRETQYF. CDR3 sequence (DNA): TGTGCCAGCAGTTTATACAGGGGACGGGAGACCCAGTACTTC.

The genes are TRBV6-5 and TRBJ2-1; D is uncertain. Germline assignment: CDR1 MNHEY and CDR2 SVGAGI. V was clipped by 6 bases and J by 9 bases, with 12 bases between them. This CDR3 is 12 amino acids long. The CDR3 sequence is CASSLLVGEQFF. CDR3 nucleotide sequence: TGTGCCAGCAGCCTTCTAGTGGGTGAGCAGTTCTTC.

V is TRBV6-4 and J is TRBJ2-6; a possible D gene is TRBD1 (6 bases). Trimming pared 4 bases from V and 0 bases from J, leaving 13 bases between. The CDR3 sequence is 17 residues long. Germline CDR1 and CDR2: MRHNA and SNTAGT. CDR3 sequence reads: CASSAEDSHSGANVLTF. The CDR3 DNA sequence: TGTGCCAGCAGTGCCGAGGACAGCCACTCTGGGGCCAACGTCCTGACTTTC.

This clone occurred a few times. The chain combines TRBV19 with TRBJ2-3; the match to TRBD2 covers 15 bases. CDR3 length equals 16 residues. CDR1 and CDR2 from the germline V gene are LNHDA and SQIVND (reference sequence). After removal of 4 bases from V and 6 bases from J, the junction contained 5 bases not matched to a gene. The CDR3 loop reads CASSSGLAGGPDTQYF. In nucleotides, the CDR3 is TGTGCCAGTAGTAGCGGACTAGCGGGAGGGCCCGATACGCAGTATTTT.

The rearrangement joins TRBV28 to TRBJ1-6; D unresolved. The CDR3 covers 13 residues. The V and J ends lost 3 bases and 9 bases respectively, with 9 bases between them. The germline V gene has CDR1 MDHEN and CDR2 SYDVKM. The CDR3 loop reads CASSLRAVSPLHF. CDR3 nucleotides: TGTGCCAGCAGTTTGAGGGCCGTTTCACCCCTCCACTTT.

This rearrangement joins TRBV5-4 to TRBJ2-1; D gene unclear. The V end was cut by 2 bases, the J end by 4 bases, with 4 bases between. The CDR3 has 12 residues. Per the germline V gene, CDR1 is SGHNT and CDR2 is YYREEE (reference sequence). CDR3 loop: CASSFHYNEQFF. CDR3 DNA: TGTGCCAGCAGCTTCCATTACAATGAGCAGTTCTTC.

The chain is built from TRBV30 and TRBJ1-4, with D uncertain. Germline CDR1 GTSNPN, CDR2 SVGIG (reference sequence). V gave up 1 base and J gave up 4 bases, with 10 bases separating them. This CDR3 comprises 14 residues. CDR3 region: CAWSGRGFNEKLFF. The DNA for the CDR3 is TGTGCCTGGAGTGGGAGAGGGTTTAATGAAAAACTGTTTTTT.

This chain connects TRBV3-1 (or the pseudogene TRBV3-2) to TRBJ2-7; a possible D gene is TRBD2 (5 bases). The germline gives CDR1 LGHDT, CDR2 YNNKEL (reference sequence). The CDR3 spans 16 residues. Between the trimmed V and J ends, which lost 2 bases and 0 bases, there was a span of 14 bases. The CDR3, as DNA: TGTGCCAGCAGCCAACACCCGGGGAAGAGCTCCTACGAGCAGTACTTC. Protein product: CASSQHPGKSSYEQYF.

The CDR3: CSAPSREKLFF. The CDR3 bases are TGCAGTGCTCCTTCCCGGGAAAAACTGTTTTTT. The chain recombines TRBV20-1 with TRBJ1-4; D remains unclear. Trimming pared 5 bases from V and 8 bases from J, leaving 9 bases between. CDR3 size: 11 residues. Looked up from germline, CDR1 is DFQATT and CDR2 is SNEGSKA (reference sequence).